These 8 T cell receptor beta chains came from one sample sequenced in a study of Graves' ophthalmopathy and Graves' hyperthyroidism. Amplifying from RNA transcripts, the study obtained TCR beta CDR3 regions. HTBI primers served in a first-round RT-PCR, which a second-round multiplex PCR followed. TCRdb re-called the multiplex PCR reads with MiXCR, one entry per CDR3 protein. The repertoire includes 650,000 to 900,000 distinct CDR3 sequences, 35% to 50% of them detected once, and 40% to 55% sits in the top ten. Sequencing used peripheral blood. These receptors all stem from an adult man with Graves' ophthalmopathy.

Remarks on this clonotype: A much larger clone differs from this one at a single base, so this may be a read error. V is TRBV2 and J is TRBJ1-5; 8 bases fit TRBD1. The CDR3 covers 13 residues. Germline assignment: CDR1 SNHLY and CDR2 FYNNEI. The CDR3 is CASTRAGGGPQRF. CDR3 bases: TGTGCCAGCACTCGTGCAGGGGGCGGGCCCCAGCGTTTT.

This clonotype was seen a single time. The CDR3 DNA reads TGCAGCGAGGGGACAGGTAGTAACACTGAAGCTTTCTTT. Encoded protein: CSEGTGSNTEAFF. The chain carries TRBV29-1 and TRBJ1-1; 8 bases match TRBD1. This CDR3 region has 13 residues. The V gene's germline CDR1 is SQVTM and CDR2 ANQGSEA. With V trimmed by 7 bases and J by 2 bases, 6 bases remained unmatched.

This clonotype was seen only a few times. This chain uses TRBV20-1 with TRBJ1-6; D call uncertain. Germline V lookup: CDR1 DFQATT, CDR2 SNEGSKA (reference sequence). CDR3 length: 14 amino acids. Trimming removed 3 bases from V and 7 bases from J, with 13 bases in between. The CDR3, as DNA: TGCAGTGCTAGTCAGGAGGTTAGCAATTCACCCCTCCACTTT. Translation: CSASQEVSNSPLHF.

This clonotype was recorded once. This sequence joins TRBV10-3 and TRBJ2-5; 12 nucleotides agree with TRBD1. Losses at the gene ends were 10 bases for V and 2 bases for J; bases not matched to a gene: 11. The germline V gene has CDR1 ENHRY and CDR2 SYGVKD. The CDR3 covers 16 residues. CDR3 DNA sequence: TGTGCCAGCAGCGGGGACAGGGGGCTTGAGCAAGAGACCCAGTACTTC. As protein: CASSGDRGLEQETQYF.

This clonotype was found a few times. A read error may produce the germline difference seen at one junction end. The genes are TRBV10-3 and TRBJ1-2; D gene unclear. This CDR3 is built from 15 residues. Germline assignment: CDR1 ENHRY and CDR2 SYGVKD. The CDR3: CASSEGRAGGYGYTF. The CDR3 nucleotides are TGTGCCAGCAGTGAAGGTCGGGCAGGCGGCTATGGCTACACCTTC.

This clonotype was observed a handful of times. V is TRBV12-3 or TRBV12-4 and J is TRBJ2-2, with D uncertain. V lost 5 bases and J 3 bases, leaving 13 bases between the germline ends. This CDR3 region has 15 residues. CDR3: CASSGPESYTGELFF. Written as DNA, the CDR3 is TGTGCCAGCAGTGGGCCCGAATCATACACCGGGGAGCTGTTTTTT.

The chain uses TRBV9 and TRBJ1-1, with unresolved D. This CDR3 is 15 amino acids long. Trimming took off 1 base at V and 1 base at J, with 11 bases between the two ends. Germline assignment: CDR1 SGDLS and CDR2 YYNGEE. Here the CDR3 DNA reads TGTGCCAGCAGCGTACTCGCGGGCCAGAACACTGAAGCTTTCTTT. It specifies CASSVLAGQNTEAFF.

The table lists this clonotype with a few counts. The gene calls are TRBV7-9 and TRBJ2-2, with no clear D. V lost 5 bases and J 0 bases, leaving 7 bases between the germline ends. The V gene's germline CDR1 is SEHNR and CDR2 FQNEAQ (reference sequence). The CDR3 length is 14 residues. Written as DNA, the CDR3 is TGTGCCAGCAGCCAAAGCACGAACACCGGGGAGCTGTTTTTT. Protein product: CASSQSTNTGELFF. Combining the CDR3 with reference TRBV7-9 and TRBJ2-2 gives the whole variable domain DTGVSQNPRHKITKRGQNVTFRCDPISEHNRLYWYRQTLGQGPEFLTYFQNEAQLEKSRLLSDRFSAERPKGSFSTLEIQRTEQGDSAMYLCASSQSTNTGELFFGEGSRLTVL.